Detailed here is one T cell receptor beta chain. Its antigen is as yet unknown. These data originate in a study of long-term antiretroviral therapy in people with HIV. Study-wide findings and caveats: Controls had broader CDR3 length ranges than HIV repertoires did.

Sequencing used immunoSEQ v3.0 at survey level. This table comes from immunoSEQ multiplex PCR, and its TCRdb copy is limited to in-frame clones, with some not included. This table has around 22,000 clones, 90% to 95% appearing once. The specimen comprised unsorted PBMCs, sampled 4.9 years after starting antiretroviral therapy. This TCR was sampled from a woman between 50 and 59 years old with HIV.

The CDR3 reads CASSLSGTGQETQYF. For the CDR3, the DNA is TGTGCCAGCTCACTCTCCGGGACAGGGCAAGAGACCCAGTACTTC. J is TRBJ2-5 and V is TRBV18; 9 nucleotides align to TRBD1. Germline CDR1 is KGHSH and CDR2 is LQKENI. This CDR3 spans 15 amino acids. The trim removed 4 bases at V and 2 bases at J, leaving 5 bases unmatched.